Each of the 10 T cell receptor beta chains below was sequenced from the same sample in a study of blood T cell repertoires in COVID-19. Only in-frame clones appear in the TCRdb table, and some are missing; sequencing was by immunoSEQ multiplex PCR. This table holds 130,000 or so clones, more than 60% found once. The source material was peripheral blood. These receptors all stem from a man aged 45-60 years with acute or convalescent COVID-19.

The CDR3 DNA reads TGTGCCAGCAGCTTACAGGTATCCGGGGAGCTGTTTTTT. Encoded protein: CASSLQVSGELFF. The chain recombines TRBV7-9 with TRBJ2-2; D remains ambiguous. The V gene's germline CDR1 is SEHNR and CDR2 FQNEAQ (reference sequence). CDR3 length equals 13 residues. The ends were cut back, 2 bases at V and 6 bases at J, with 7 bases in the middle.

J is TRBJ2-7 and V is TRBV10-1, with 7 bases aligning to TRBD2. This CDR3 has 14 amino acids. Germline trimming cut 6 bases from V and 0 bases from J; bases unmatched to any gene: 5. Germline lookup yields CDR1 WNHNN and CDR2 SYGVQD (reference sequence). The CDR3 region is CASRKTSSSYEQYF. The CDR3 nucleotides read TGCGCCAGCAGGAAGACTAGCAGCTCCTACGAGCAGTACTTC.

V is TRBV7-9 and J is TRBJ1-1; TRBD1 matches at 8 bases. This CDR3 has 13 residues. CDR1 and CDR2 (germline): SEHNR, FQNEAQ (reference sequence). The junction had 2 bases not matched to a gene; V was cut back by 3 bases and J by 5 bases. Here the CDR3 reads CASSFTGGTEAFF. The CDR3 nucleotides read TGTGCCAGCAGCTTTACAGGGGGTACTGAAGCTTTCTTT.

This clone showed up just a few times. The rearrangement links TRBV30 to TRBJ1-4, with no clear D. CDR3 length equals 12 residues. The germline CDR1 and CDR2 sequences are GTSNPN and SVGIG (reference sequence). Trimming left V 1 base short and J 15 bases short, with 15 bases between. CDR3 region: CAWSGVVNEVFF. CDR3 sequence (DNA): TGTGCCTGGAGTGGAGTCGTGAATGAAGTGTTTTTT.

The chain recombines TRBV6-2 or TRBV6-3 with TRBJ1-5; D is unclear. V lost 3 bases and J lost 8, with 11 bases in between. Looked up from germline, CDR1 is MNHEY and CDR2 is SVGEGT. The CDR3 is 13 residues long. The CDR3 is CASSYHTVEPQHF. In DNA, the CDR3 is TGTGCCAGCAGTTATCATACAGTAGAGCCCCAGCATTTT.

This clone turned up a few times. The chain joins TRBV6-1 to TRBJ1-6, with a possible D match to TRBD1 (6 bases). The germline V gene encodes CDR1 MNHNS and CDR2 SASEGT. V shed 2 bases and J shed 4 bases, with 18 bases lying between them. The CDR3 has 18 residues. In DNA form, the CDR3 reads TGTGCCAGCAGTGAAAGGGGGGGAGGGGCAACATATAATTCACCCCTCCACTTT. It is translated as CASSERGGGATYNSPLHF.

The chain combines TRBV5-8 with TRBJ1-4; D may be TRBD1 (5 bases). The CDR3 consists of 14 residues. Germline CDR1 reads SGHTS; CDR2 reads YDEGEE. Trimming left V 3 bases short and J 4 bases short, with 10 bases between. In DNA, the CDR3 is TGTGCCAGCAGCTCAGGGAACCTTAATGAAAAACTGTTTTTT. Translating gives CASSSGNLNEKLFF. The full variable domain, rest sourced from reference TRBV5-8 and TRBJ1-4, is EAGVTQSPTHLIKTRGQQATLRCSPISGHTSVYWYQQALGLGLQFLLWYDEGEERNRGNFPPRFSGRQFPNYSSELNVNALELEDSALYLCASSSGNLNEKLFFGSGTQLSVL.

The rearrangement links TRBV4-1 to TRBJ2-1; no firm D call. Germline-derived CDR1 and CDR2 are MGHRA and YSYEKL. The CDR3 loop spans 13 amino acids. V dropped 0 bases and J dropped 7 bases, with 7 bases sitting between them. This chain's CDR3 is CASSQDPGNEQFF. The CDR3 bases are TGCGCCAGCAGCCAAGATCCGGGTAATGAGCAGTTCTTC.

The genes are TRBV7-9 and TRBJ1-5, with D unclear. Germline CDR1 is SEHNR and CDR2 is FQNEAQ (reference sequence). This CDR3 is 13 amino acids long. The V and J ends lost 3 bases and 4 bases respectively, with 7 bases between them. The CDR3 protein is CASSFSENQPQHF. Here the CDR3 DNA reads TGTGCCAGCAGCTTTAGTGAAAATCAGCCCCAGCATTTT.

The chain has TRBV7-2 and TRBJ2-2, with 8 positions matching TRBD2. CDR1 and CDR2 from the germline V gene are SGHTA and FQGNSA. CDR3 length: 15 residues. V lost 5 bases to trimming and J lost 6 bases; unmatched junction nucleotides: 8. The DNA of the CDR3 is TGTGCCAGCAGCCCCATTTCCGGGGGGGCCGGGGAGCTGTTTTTT. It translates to CASSPISGGAGELFF.